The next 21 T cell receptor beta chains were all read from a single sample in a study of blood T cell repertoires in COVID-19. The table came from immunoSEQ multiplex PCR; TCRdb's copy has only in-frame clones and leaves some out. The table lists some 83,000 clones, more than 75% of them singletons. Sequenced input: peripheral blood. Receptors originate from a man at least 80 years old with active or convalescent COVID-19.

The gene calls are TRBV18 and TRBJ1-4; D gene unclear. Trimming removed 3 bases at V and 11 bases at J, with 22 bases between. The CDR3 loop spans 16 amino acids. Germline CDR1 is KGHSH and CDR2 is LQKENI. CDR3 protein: CASSPERLQRPGKLFF. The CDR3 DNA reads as TGTGCCAGCTCACCTGAGAGGTTGCAAAGGCCGGGGAAACTGTTTTTT.

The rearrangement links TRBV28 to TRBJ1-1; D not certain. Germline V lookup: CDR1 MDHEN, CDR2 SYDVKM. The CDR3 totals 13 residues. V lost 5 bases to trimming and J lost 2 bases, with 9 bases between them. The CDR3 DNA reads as TGTGCCAGCAGTACCCATAGAAACACTGAAGCTTTCTTT. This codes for CASSTHRNTEAFF.

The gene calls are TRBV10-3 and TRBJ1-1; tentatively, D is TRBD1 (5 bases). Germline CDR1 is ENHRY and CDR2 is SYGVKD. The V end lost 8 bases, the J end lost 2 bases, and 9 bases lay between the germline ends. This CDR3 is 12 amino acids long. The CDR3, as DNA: TGTGCCATCGATCAGGGCAACACTGAAGCTTTCTTT. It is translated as CAIDQGNTEAFF.

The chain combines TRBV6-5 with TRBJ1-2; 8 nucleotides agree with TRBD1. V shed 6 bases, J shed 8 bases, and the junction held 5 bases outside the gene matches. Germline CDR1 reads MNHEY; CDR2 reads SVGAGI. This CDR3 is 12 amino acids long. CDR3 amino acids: CASSPTGEGYTF. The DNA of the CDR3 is TGTGCCAGCAGCCCGACAGGGGAAGGCTACACCTTC.

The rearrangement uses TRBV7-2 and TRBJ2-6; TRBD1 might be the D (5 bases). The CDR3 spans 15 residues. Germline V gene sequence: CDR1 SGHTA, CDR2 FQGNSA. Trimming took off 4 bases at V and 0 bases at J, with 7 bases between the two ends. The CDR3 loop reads CASSYDSSGANVLTF. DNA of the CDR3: TGTGCCAGCAGCTACGACAGCTCTGGGGCCAACGTCCTGACTTTC. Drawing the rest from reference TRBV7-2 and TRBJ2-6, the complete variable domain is GAGVSQSPSNKVTEKGKDVELRCDPISGHTALYWYRQSLGQGLEFLIYFQGNSAPDKSGLPSDRFSAERTGGSVSTLTIQRTQQEDSAVYLCASSYDSSGANVLTFGAGSRLTVL.

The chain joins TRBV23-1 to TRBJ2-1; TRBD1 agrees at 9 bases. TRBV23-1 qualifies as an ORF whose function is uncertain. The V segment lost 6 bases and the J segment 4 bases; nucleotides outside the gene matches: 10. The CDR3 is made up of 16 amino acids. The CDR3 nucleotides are TGCGCCAGCAGCCCAGCCGGGGACAGGGAATACAATGAGCAGTTCTTC. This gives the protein CASSPAGDREYNEQFF.

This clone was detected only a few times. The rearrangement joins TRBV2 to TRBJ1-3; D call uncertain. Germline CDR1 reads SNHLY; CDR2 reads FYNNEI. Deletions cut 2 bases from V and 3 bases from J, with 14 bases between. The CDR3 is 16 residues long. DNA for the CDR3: TGTGCCAGCAGTGAAATATCGGCGGCAGATGGAAACACCATATATTTT. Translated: CASSEISAADGNTIYF.

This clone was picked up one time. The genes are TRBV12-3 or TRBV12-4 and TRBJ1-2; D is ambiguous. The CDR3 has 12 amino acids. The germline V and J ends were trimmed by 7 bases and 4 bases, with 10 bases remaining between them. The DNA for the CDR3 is TGTGCCAGCACCAGTGGCCCCTATGGCTACACCTTC. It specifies CASTSGPYGYTF.

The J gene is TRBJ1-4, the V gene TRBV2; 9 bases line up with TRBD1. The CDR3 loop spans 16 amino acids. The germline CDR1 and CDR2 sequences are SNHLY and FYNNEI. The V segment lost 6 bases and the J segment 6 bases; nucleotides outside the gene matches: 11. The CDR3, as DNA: TGTGCCAGCAGACCTGACAGGGGGAACCTATATGAAAAACTGTTTTTT. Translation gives CASRPDRGNLYEKLFF. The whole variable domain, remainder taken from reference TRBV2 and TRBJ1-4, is EPEVTQTPSHQVTQMGQEVILRCVPISNHLYFYWYRQILGQKVEFLVSFYNNEISEKSEIFDDQFSVERPDGSNFTLKIRSTKLEDSAMYFCASRPDRGNLYEKLFFGSGTQLSVL.

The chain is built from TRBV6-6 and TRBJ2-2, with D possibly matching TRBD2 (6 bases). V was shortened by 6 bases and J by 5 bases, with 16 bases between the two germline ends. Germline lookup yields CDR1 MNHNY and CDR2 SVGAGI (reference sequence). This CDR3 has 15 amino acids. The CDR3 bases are TGTGCCAGCAGAGTCCCCGGGACTCCTACCGGGGAGCTGTTTTTT. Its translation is CASRVPGTPTGELFF.

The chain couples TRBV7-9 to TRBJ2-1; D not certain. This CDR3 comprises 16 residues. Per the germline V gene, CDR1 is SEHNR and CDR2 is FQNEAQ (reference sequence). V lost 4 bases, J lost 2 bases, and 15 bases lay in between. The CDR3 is CASSSTGSSAYNEQFF. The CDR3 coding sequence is TGTGCCAGCAGCTCAACTGGATCTAGTGCCTACAATGAGCAGTTCTTC.

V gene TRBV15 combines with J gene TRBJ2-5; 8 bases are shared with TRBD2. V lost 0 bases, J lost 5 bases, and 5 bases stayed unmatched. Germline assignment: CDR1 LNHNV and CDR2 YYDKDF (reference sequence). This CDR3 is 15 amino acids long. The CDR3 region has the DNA TGTGCCACCAGCAGAGATCCGGGGGGGGATGAGACCCAGTACTTC. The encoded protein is CATSRDPGGDETQYF.

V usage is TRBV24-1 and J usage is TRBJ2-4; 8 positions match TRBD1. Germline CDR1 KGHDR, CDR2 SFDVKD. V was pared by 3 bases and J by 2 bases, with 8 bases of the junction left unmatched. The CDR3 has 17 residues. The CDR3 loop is CATSDNRQGSPKNIQYF. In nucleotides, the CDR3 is TGTGCCACCAGTGATAACCGACAGGGGTCCCCCAAAAACATTCAGTACTTC.

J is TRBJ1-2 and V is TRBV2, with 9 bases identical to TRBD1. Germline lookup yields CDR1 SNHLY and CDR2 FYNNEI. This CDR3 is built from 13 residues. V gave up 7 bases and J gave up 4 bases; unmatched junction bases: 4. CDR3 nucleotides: TGTGCCAGCATATGGGACAGGGCCTATGGCTACACCTTC. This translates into CASIWDRAYGYTF.

The CDR3 DNA follows: TGCGCCAGCACGGTCTACAGGGGAAGCACAGATACGCAGTATTTT. Its protein is CASTVYRGSTDTQYF. The gene calls are TRBV4-1 and TRBJ2-3; 7 positions agree with TRBD1. This CDR3 region has 15 residues. Germline V gives CDR1 MGHRA, CDR2 YSYEKL. V was pared by 7 bases and J by 0 bases, with 7 bases of the junction left unmatched.

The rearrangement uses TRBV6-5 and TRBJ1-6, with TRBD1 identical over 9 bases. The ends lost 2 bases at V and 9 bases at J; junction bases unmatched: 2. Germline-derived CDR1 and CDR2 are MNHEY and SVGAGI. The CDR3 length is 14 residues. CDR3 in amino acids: CASSYKDRGSPLHF. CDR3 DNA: TGTGCCAGCAGTTACAAGGACAGGGGTTCACCCCTCCACTTT.

This CDR3 is CASARRGSANYGYTF. The CDR3 DNA is TGTGCCAGCGCTAGGAGGGGATCGGCTAACTATGGCTACACCTTC. The V gene is TRBV6-5, the J gene TRBJ1-2; TRBD1 might be the D (5 bases). The CDR3 consists of 15 residues. V was clipped by 8 bases and J by 0 bases, with 16 bases between them. The germline CDR1 and CDR2 sequences are MNHEY and SVGAGI.

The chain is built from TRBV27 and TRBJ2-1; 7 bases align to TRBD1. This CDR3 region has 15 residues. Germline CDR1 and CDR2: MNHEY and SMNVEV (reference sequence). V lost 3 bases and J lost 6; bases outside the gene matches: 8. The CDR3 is CASSFRGLQANEQFF. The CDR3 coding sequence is TGTGCCAGCAGTTTTAGGGGGCTACAGGCCAATGAGCAGTTCTTC.

This CDR3 is CATSDSDSLGYTF. In DNA form, the CDR3 reads TGTGCCACCAGTGATTCTGACAGCCTTGGCTACACCTTC. V usage is TRBV24-1 and J usage is TRBJ1-2, with D tentatively TRBD1 (5 bases). The CDR3 sequence is 13 residues long. Germline V CDR1 and CDR2: KGHDR, SFDVKD. With 2 bases removed from V and 7 bases from J, the gap between germline ends came to 10 bases.

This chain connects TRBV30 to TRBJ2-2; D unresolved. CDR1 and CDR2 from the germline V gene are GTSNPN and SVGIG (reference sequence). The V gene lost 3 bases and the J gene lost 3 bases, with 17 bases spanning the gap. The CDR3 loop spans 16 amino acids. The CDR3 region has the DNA TGTGCCTGGAGCCAAGCCGCCAACCATTACACCGGGGAGCTGTTTTTT. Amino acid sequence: CAWSQAANHYTGELFF.

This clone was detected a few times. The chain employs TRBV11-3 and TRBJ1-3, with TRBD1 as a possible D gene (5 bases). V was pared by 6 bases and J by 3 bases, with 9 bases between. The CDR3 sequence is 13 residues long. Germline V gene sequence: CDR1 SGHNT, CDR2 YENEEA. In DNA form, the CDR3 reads TGTGCCAGCAGAACAGGAATTGGAAACACCATATATTTT. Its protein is CASRTGIGNTIYF.